A single sample is the source of the 14 T cell receptor beta chains below, sequenced in a study of shared clonotypes between healthy human individuals. Clones were read by immunoSEQ multiplex PCR, and TCRdb kept only the in-frame ones, dropping some. This table has around 2,100,000 clones, approximately 95% appearing once. Naive-designated CD8 cells lacked CD45RO, were positively enriched for CCR7, and omitted terminally differentiated effector memory CD45RA+ cells. Input material: naive CD8+ T cells sorted from blood. The receptors here all came from a man aged 18 to 35 in good health.

The rearrangement uses TRBV7-9 and TRBJ1-1, with a weak D call TRBD1 (5 bases). The CDR3 is made up of 13 amino acids. V was shortened by 3 bases and J by 6 bases, with 11 bases between the two germline ends. Germline-derived CDR1 and CDR2 are SEHNR and FQNEAQ (reference sequence). The CDR3 here is CASSFPGNSEAFF. As DNA, the CDR3 is TGTGCCAGCAGCTTCCCAGGGAATTCTGAAGCTTTCTTT. Looking up the rest from reference TRBV7-9 and TRBJ1-1 gives the full variable domain: DTGVSQNPRHKITKRGQNVTFRCDPISEHNRLYWYRQTLGQGPEFLTYFQNEAQLEKSRLLSDRFSAERPKGSFSTLEIQRTEQGDSAMYLCASSFPGNSEAFFGQGTRLTVV.

The chain recombines TRBV27 with TRBJ2-7; the D gene is possibly TRBD2 (7 bases). The CDR3 is 15 residues long. V lost 5 bases and J lost 3, with 17 bases in between. CDR1 MNHEY and CDR2 SMNVEV come from the germline V gene (reference sequence). The CDR3 loop reads CASSTIGGGRYEQYF. The CDR3 coding sequence is TGTGCCAGCAGTACCATAGGGGGGGGTCGCTACGAGCAGTACTTC.

V gene TRBV6-5 combines with J gene TRBJ2-5; TRBD1 matches 8 bases. Germline V gene lookup returns CDR1 MNHEY and CDR2 SVGAGI. The junction had 11 bases not matched to a gene; V was cut back by 7 bases and J by 4 bases. The CDR3 runs to 15 residues. The CDR3, as DNA: TGTGCCAGCACCCCCTCCGGGGGACAGGCAGAGACCCAGTACTTC. As protein: CASTPSGGQAETQYF.

In DNA, the CDR3 is TGTGCAAGTCGCTTATTCGATCACTACGAGCAGTACTTC. Translating gives CASRLFDHYEQYF. This chain joins TRBV12-2 and TRBJ2-7. TRBV12-2 is given as a pseudogene. The CDR3 has 13 residues.

The J gene is TRBJ1-1, the V gene TRBV7-6, with 9 bases aligning to TRBD1. Germline CDR1 and CDR2: SGHVS and FNYEAQ. The V gene end was trimmed by 4 bases and the J gene end by 5 bases; junction bases not matched to a gene: 8. This CDR3 comprises 15 residues. CDR3 region: CASSSTGTGRTEAFF. The CDR3, as DNA: TGTGCCAGCAGCTCCACCGGGACAGGGAGAACTGAAGCTTTCTTT.

The genes are TRBV7-9 and TRBJ1-2; TRBD1 matches 7 bases. The CDR3 totals 13 residues. Trimming removed 5 bases from V and 6 bases from J; junction bases left unmatched: 6. Germline loops: CDR1 SEHNR, CDR2 FQNEAQ (reference sequence). The CDR3 sequence: CASSRHGTDGYTF. In DNA form, the CDR3 reads TGTGCCAGCAGCCGGCACGGGACAGATGGCTACACCTTC.

The chain is built from TRBV5-1 and TRBJ2-7; D is undetermined. Germline values: CDR1 SGHRS, CDR2 YFSETQ. The CDR3 extends over 15 amino acids. Trimming cost V 0 bases and J 2 bases, with 12 bases left between them. The CDR3 is CASSLGRAITYEQYF. CDR3 sequence (DNA): TGCGCCAGCAGCTTGGGTCGAGCAATCACCTACGAGCAGTACTTC.

This chain uses TRBV4-2 with TRBJ2-3, with a tentative D call TRBD2 (6 bases). V lost 0 bases to trimming and J lost 2 bases, with 18 bases between them. Germline CDR1 is LGHNA and CDR2 is YNFKEQ. This CDR3 region has 18 residues. The DNA of the CDR3 is TGTGCCAGCAGCCAAGAAAGACCCTCGGAGGGCCTCACAGATACGCAGTATTTT. Its protein is CASSQERPSEGLTDTQYF.

The rearrangement links TRBV28 to TRBJ2-7, with 7 bases identical to TRBD1. V shed 2 bases, J shed 0 bases, and the junction held 4 bases outside the gene matches. The CDR3 totals 15 residues. CDR1 is MDHEN, CDR2 SYDVKM, per germline. This chain's CDR3 is CASSLATGSSYEQYF. In DNA form, the CDR3 reads TGTGCCAGCAGTTTAGCGACAGGGAGCTCCTACGAGCAGTACTTC.

This chain joins TRBV30 and TRBJ2-3; 9 nucleotides align to TRBD2. The V gene's germline CDR1 is GTSNPN and CDR2 SVGIG (reference sequence). This CDR3 spans 15 amino acids. The V and J ends lost 5 bases and 0 bases, in that order; junction bases with no gene match: 6. The CDR3 spells CAWGASGASTDTQYF. Written as DNA, the CDR3 is TGTGCCTGGGGGGCTAGCGGGGCTAGCACAGATACGCAGTATTTT.

With regard to this clone: Other DNA sequences in the sample encode the same CDR3. The chain links TRBV2 to TRBJ1-1; no definite D call. Germline-derived CDR1 and CDR2 are SNHLY and FYNNEI. The CDR3 contains 13 residues. The V end was cut by 3 bases, the J end by 0 bases, with 5 bases between. The CDR3 DNA reads as TGTGCCAGCAGTGACAGACTGAACACTGAAGCTTTCTTT. Protein sequence: CASSDRLNTEAFF.

This chain links TRBV27 with TRBJ2-5, with 9 positions matching TRBD2. The CDR3 has 15 residues. Germline CDR1 reads MNHEY; CDR2 reads SMNVEV (reference sequence). With V trimmed by 0 bases and J by 4 bases, 3 bases remained unmatched. DNA of the CDR3: TGTGCCAGCAGTTTATCGATAGCGGGGGCAGAGACCCAGTACTTC. Its protein is CASSLSIAGAETQYF.

This rearrangement joins TRBV10-2 to TRBJ2-7; D may correspond to TRBD1 or TRBD2 (5 bases each). V was trimmed by 4 bases and J by 2 bases, leaving 18 bases between them. The CDR3 sequence is 16 residues long. Germline V gene lookup returns CDR1 WSHSY and CDR2 SAAADI. This CDR3 reads CASSAPQAGIPYEQYF. Here the CDR3 DNA reads TGCGCCAGCAGTGCTCCACAGGCGGGTATCCCCTACGAGCAGTACTTC.

A remark on this clone: Germline and junction disagree at one end, which may indicate a read error. The rearrangement links TRBV2 to TRBJ1-2; the D is unclear. CDR3 length equals 9 residues. Germline-derived CDR1 and CDR2 are SNHLY and FYNNEI. The DNA of the CDR3 is TGTGCCAGCAGTCGGGCTTTGTCCTTC. As protein: CASSRALSF.